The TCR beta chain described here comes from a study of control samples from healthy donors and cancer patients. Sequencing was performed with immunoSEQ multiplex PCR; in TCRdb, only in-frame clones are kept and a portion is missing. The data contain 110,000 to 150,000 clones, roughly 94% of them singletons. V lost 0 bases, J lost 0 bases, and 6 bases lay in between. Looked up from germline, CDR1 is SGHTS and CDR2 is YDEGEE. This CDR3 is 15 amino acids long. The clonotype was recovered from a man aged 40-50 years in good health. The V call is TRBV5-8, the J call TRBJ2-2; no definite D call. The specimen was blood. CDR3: CASSLVNPNTGELFF. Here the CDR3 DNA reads TGTGCCAGCAGCTTGGTAAACCCGAACACCGGGGAGCTGTTTTTT.